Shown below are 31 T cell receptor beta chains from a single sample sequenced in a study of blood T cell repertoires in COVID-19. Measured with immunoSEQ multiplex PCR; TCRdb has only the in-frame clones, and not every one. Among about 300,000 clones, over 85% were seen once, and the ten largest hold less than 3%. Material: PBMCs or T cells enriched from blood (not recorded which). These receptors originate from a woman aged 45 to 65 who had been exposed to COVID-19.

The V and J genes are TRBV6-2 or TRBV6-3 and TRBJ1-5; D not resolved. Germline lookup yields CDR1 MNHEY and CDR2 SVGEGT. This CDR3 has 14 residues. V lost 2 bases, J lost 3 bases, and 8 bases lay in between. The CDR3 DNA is TGTGCCAGCAGTTACGTAGCCGCCAATCAGCCCCAGCATTTT. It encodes CASSYVAANQPQHF.

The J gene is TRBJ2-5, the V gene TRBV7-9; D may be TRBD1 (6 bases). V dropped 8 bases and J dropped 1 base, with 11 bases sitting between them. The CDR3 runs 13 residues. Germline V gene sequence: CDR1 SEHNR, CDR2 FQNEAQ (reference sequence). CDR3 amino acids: CASRTGLQETQYF. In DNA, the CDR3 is TGTGCCAGCCGAACAGGGCTCCAAGAGACCCAGTACTTC.

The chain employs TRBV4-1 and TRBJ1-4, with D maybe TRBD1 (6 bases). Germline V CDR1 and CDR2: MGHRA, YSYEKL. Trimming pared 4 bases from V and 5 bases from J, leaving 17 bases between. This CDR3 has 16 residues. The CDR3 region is CASSRVQTGENEKLFF. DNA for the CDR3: TGCGCCAGCAGCCGGGTACAGACAGGAGAGAATGAAAAACTGTTTTTT.

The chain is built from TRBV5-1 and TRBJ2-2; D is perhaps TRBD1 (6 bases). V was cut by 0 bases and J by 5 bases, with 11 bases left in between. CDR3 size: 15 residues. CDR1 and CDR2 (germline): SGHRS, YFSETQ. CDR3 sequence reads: CASSLEGDRTGELFF. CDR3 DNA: TGCGCCAGCAGCTTGGAGGGCGACAGGACCGGGGAGCTGTTTTTT.

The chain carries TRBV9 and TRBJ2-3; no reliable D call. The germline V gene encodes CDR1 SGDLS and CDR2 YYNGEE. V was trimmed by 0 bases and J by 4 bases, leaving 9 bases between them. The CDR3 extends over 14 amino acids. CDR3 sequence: CASSVAPGADTQYF. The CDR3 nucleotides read TGTGCCAGCAGCGTAGCACCAGGCGCAGATACGCAGTATTTT. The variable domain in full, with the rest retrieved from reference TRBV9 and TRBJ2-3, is DSGVTQTPKHLITATGQRVTLRCSPRSGDLSVYWYQQSLDQGLQFLIQYYNGEERAKGNILERFSAQQFPDLHSELNLSSLELGDSALYFCASSVAPGADTQYFGPGTRLTVL.

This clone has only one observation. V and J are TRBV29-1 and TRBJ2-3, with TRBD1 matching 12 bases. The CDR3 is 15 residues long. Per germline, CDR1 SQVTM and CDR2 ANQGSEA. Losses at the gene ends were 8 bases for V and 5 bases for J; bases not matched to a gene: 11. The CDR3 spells CSLKSGTGGVDTQYF. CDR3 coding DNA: TGCAGCTTAAAATCCGGGACAGGGGGCGTAGATACGCAGTATTTT.

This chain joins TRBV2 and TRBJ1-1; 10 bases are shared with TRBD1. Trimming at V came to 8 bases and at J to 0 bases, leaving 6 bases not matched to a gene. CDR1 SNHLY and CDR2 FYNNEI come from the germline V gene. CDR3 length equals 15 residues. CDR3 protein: CASFRDRGLNTEAFF. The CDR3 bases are TGTGCCAGCTTCCGGGACAGGGGATTGAACACTGAAGCTTTCTTT.

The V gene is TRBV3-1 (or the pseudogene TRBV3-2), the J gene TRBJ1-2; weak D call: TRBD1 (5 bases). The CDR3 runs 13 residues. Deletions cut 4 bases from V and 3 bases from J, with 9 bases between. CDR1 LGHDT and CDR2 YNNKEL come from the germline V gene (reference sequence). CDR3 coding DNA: TGTGCCAGCAGCCGCCTCAGGGACTATGGCTACACCTTC. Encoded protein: CASSRLRDYGYTF.

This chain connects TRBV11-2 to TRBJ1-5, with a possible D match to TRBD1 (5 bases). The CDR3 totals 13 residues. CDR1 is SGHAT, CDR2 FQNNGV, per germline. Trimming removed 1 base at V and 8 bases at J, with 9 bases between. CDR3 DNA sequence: TGTGCCAGCAGCTTAGGGGACTCCAAGCCCCAGCATTTT. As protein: CASSLGDSKPQHF.

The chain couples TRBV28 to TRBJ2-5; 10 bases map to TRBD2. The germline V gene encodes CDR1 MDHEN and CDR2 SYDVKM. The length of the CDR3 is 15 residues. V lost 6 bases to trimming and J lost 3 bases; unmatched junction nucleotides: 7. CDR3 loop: CASSSNSGGKETQYF. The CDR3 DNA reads TGTGCCAGCAGCTCGAATAGCGGGGGGAAAGAGACCCAGTACTTC.

The CDR3 bases are TGTGCCAGCAGTGAAATATCTTACTATGGCTACACCTTC. This translates into CASSEISYYGYTF. V is TRBV2 and J is TRBJ1-2; D is unclear. The CDR3 length is 13 residues. V lost 2 bases and J lost 3, with 7 bases in between. Germline V gives CDR1 SNHLY, CDR2 FYNNEI.

CDR3: CASSFPPGSGANYGYTF. DNA for the CDR3: TGTGCCAGCAGTTTCCCCCCGGGGTCAGGAGCTAACTATGGCTACACCTTC. The chain carries TRBV28 and TRBJ1-2; D unclear. V lost 3 bases and J 0 bases, leaving 17 bases between the germline ends. The CDR3 extends over 17 amino acids. CDR1 is MDHEN and CDR2 is SYDVKM in the germline V gene.

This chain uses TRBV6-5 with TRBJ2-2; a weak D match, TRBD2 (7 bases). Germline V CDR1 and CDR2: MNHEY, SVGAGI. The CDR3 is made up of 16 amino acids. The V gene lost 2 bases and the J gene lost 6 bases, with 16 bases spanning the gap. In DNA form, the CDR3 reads TGTGCCAGCAGTTACGTGGGGGGGCGGACGGCCGGGGAGCTGTTTTTT. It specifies CASSYVGGRTAGELFF.

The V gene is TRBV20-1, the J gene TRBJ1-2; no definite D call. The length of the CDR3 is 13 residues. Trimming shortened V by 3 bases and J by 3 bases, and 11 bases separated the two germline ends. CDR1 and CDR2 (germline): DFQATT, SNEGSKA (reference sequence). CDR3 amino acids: CSASTQAYYGYTF. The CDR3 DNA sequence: TGCAGTGCTAGTACGCAGGCCTACTATGGCTACACCTTC.

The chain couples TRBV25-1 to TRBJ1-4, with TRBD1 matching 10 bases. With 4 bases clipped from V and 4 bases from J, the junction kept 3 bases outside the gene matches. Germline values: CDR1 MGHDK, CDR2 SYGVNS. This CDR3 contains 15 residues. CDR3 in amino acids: CASSGGQGFNEKLFF. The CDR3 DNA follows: TGTGCCAGCAGTGGGGGACAGGGGTTTAATGAAAAACTGTTTTTT.

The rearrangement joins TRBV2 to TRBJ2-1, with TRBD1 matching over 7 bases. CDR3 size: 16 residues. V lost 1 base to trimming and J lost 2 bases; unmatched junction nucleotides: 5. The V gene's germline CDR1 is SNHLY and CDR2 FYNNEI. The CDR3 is CASSEVTGKAYNEQFF. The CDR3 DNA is TGTGCCAGCAGTGAAGTGACAGGGAAAGCCTACAATGAGCAGTTCTTC.

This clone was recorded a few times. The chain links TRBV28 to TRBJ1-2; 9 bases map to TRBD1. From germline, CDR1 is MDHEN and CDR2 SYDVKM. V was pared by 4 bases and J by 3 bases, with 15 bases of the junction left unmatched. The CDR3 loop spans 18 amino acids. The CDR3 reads CASSSSSGTGKKDYGYTF. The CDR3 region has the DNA TGTGCCAGCAGTTCCTCCTCCGGGACAGGGAAAAAGGACTATGGCTACACCTTC.

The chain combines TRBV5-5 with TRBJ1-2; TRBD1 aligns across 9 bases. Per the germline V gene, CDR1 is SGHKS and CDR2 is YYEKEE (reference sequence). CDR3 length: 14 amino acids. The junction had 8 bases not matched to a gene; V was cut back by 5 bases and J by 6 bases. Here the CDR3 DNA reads TGTGCCAGCAGAGATCGGGACAGGGATCATGGCTACACCTTC. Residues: CASRDRDRDHGYTF.

CDR3 sequence: CASSRDRAASPLHF. The DNA for the CDR3 is TGTGCCAGCAGCCGGGACAGGGCTGCGTCACCCCTCCACTTT. The chain is built from TRBV3-1 (or the pseudogene TRBV3-2) and TRBJ1-6; 9 bases are shared with TRBD1. The J segment lost 10 bases and the V segment lost 4 bases, leaving 5 bases of the junction unmatched. Germline V gives CDR1 LGHDT, CDR2 YNNKEL (reference sequence). The CDR3 runs to 14 residues.

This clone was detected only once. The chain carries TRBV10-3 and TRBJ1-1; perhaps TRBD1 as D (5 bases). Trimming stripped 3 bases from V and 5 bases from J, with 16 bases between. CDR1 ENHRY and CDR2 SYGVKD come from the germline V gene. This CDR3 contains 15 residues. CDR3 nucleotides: TGTGCCATCAGTGAAGAGACAGTCATCGTTACTGAAGCTTTCTTT. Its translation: CAISEETVIVTEAFF.

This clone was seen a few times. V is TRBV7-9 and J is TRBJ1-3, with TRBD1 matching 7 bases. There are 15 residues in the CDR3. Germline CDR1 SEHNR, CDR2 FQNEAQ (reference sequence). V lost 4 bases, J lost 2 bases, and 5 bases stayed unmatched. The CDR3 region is CASSSKTGTGNTIYF. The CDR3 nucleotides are TGTGCCAGCAGCTCTAAGACAGGGACTGGAAACACCATATATTTT.

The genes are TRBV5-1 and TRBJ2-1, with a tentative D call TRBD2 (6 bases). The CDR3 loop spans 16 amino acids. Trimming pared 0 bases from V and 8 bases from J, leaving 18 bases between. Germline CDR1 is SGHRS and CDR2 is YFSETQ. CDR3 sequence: CASSLVQEARRDEQFF. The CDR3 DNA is TGCGCCAGCAGCTTGGTGCAGGAGGCAAGGAGGGATGAGCAGTTCTTC.

The CDR3 coding sequence is TGTGCCAGCAGTGTGTGGGAGTTTATTGATGGCTACACCTTC. This translates into CASSVWEFIDGYTF. The J gene is TRBJ1-2, the V gene TRBV2; the D is unclear. This CDR3 has 14 residues. V lost 4 bases to trimming and J lost 6 bases, with 15 bases between them. Germline-derived CDR1 and CDR2 are SNHLY and FYNNEI.

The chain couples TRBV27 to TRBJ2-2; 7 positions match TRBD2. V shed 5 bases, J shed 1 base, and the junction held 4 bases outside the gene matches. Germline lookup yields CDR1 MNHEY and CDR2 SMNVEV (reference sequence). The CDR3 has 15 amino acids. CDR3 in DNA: TGTGCCAGCAGTCGTTCTAGCGGGAACACCGGGGAGCTGTTTTTT. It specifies CASSRSSGNTGELFF.

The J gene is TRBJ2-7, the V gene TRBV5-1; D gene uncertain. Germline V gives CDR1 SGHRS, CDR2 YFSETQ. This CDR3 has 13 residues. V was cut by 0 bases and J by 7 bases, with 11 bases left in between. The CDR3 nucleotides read TGCGCCAGCAGCTTGGGGGCAGACGAGGAGCAGTACTTC. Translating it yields CASSLGADEEQYF.

CDR3 region: CASSLQAGNTEAFF. CDR3 DNA: TGTGCCAGCAGCTTGCAGGCCGGAAACACTGAAGCTTTCTTT. This chain links TRBV7-9 with TRBJ1-1; D call uncertain. Between the trimmed V and J ends, which lost 3 bases and 2 bases, there was a span of 10 bases. This CDR3 has 14 amino acids. Per the germline V gene, CDR1 is SEHNR and CDR2 is FQNEAQ (reference sequence).

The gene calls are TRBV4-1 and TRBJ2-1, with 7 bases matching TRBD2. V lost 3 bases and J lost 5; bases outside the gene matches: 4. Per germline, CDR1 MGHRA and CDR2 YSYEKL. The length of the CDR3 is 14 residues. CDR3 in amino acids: CASSQVTSNNEQFF. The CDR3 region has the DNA TGCGCCAGCAGCCAGGTGACTAGCAACAATGAGCAGTTCTTC.

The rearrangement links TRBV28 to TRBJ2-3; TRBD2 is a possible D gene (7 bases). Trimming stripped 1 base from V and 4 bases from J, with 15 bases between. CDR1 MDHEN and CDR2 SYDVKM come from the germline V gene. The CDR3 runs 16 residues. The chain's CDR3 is CASSLSAGALADTQYF. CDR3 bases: TGTGCCAGCAGTTTATCGGCGGGGGCCCTGGCAGATACGCAGTATTTT.

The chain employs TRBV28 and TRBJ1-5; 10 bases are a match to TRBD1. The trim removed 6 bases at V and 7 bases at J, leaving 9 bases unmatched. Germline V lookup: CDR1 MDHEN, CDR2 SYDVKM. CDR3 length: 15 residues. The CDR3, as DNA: TGTGCCAGCAGCCAAGTACAGGGACAGGGGCAGCCCCAGCATTTT. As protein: CASSQVQGQGQPQHF.

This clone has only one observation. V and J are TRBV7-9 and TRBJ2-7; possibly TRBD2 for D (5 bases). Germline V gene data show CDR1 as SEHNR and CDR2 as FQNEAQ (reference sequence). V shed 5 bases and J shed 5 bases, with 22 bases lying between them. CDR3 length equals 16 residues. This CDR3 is CASSRKRSGLGNEQYF. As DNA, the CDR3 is TGTGCCAGCAGCCGTAAGCGTTCGGGGTTGGGAAACGAGCAGTACTTC. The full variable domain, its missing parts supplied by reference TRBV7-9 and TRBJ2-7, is DTGVSQNPRHKITKRGQNVTFRCDPISEHNRLYWYRQTLGQGPEFLTYFQNEAQLEKSRLLSDRFSAERPKGSFSTLEIQRTEQGDSAMYLCASSRKRSGLGNEQYFGPGTRLTVT.

The CDR3 loop is CASSPGDFQGSPLHF. CDR3 in DNA: TGTGCCAGCAGCCCCGGCGATTTTCAGGGATCACCCCTCCACTTT. The gene calls are TRBV7-9 and TRBJ1-6; weak D call: TRBD1 (5 bases). The CDR3 sequence is 15 residues long. Trimming cost V 5 bases and J 10 bases, with 18 bases left between them. Germline CDR1 SEHNR, CDR2 FQNEAQ (reference sequence).